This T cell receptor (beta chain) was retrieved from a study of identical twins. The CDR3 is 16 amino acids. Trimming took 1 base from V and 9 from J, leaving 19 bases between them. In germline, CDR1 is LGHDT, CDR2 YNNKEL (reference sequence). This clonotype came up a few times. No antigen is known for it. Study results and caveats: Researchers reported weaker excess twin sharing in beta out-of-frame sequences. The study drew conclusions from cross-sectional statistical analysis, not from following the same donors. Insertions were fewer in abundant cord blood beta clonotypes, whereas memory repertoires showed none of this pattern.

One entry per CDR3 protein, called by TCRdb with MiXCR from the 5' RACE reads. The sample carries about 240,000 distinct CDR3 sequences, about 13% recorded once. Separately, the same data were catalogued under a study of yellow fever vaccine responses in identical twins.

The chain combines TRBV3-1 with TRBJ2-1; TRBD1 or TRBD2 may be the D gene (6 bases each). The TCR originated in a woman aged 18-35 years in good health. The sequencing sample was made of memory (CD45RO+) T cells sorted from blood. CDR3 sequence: CASSQATGGYVGEQFF. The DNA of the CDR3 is TGTGCCAGCAGCCAAGCAACCGGGGGCTATGTTGGTGAGCAGTTCTTC.